This is a list of T cell receptor beta chains from one sample in a study of blood T cells in healthy people across ages. TCRdb processed the 5' RACE reads anew with MiXCR; each CDR3 protein has one entry. The table lists hundreds of thousands of distinct CDR3 sequences, about 42% of them singletons. Sequenced input: blood. The source is a man aged 55 to 70 in good health. CDR3s include the opening cysteine and the closing phenylalanine or tryptophan. Fields, in order: J gene, CDR3 length, V gene, clone size, D gene, CDR3 DNA, CDR3 protein. The D gene is left open where the match is weak. A clone size is listed for some rows: how often the clone was seen (once, few, many), or a class if it is expanded.

TRBJ2-3	16	TRBV7-2	few	TRBD2	TGTGCCAGCAGCTTAGTGGCTAGCGGGGGCGCAGATACGCAGTATTTT	CASSLVASGGADTQYF
TRBJ2-7	14	TRBV2	many	.	TGTGCCAGCAGTGTTAGCGGCTCCTACAATGAGCAGTACTTC	CASSVSGSYNEQYF
TRBJ1-1	14	TRBV4-2	few	.	TGTGCCAGCAGCCAAGGATGGCAGGGCACTGAAGCTTTCTTT	CASSQGWQGTEAFF
TRBJ2-1	17	TRBV7-2	many	TRBD2	TGTGCCAGCAGCGCCACCGGAGGGGCGGGGGGGTACAATGAGCAGTTCTTC	CASSATGGAGGYNEQFF
TRBJ2-7	13	TRBV6-5	.	.	TGTGCCAGCAGTTACGGAGAACCCTACGAGCAGTACTTC	CASSYGEPYEQYF
TRBJ1-4	15	TRBV14	few	.	TGTGCCAGCAGCACTAGGACAGCAACTAATGAAAAACTGTTTTTT	CASSTRTATNEKLFF
TRBJ2-4	15	TRBV20-1	few	.	TGCAGTGCTAGGGGACTCGGTACCCTCGAAAACATTCAGTACTTC	CSARGLGTLENIQYF
TRBJ1-1	15	TRBV7-9	few	TRBD1	TGTGCCAGCAGCCCCCCGACAGGGGGCAAGACTGAAGCTTTCTTT	CASSPPTGGKTEAFF
TRBJ1-1	15	TRBV20-1	.	TRBD1	TGCAGTGCTGAACGAAACCACAGGGGAAACACTGAAGCTTTCTTT	CSAERNHRGNTEAFF
TRBJ2-2	14	TRBV20-1	.	TRBD2	TGCAGTGCAACTAGCGGGGGCGCTACCGGGGAGCTGTTTTTT	CSATSGGATGELFF
TRBJ2-7	15	TRBV10-2	.	.	TGCGCCAGCAGAGAGACGGGACCTAGCTCCTACGAGCAGTACTTC	CASRETGPSSYEQYF
TRBJ2-3	15	TRBV7-2	.	.	TGTGCCAGCAGCTTAGGGTACTGGGGGGCAGATACGCAGTATTTT	CASSLGYWGADTQYF
TRBJ2-5	12	TRBV20-1	many	TRBD2	TGCAGTGCAACTAGCGGCCAAGAGACCCAGTACTTC	CSATSGQETQYF
TRBJ1-4	16	TRBV5-5	few	.	TGTGCCAGCAATTATGACCGAGGGGTGCTTAATGAAAAACTGTTTTTT	CASNYDRGVLNEKLFF
TRBJ2-3	16	TRBV20-1	.	TRBD2	TGCAGTTCTAGGGCGGGGGGCAAGGGGGGCACAGATACGCAGTATTTT	CSSRAGGKGGTDTQYF
TRBJ2-5	13	TRBV15	.	.	TGTGCCACCAGCAAGTCGTACGAAGGGACCCAGTACTTC	CATSKSYEGTQYF
TRBJ2-5	16	TRBV5-6	few	.	TGTGCCAGCAGCGCTGATAGTCTCACTACTAACAATGAGCAGTACTTC	CASSADSLTTNNEQYF
TRBJ2-4	13	TRBV7-2	.	TRBD1	TGTGCCAGCAGCAAGACAGGGGGAAACAAGCAGTACTTC	CASSKTGGNKQYF
TRBJ1-1	13	TRBV12-3/TRBV12-4	.	.	TGTGCCAGCAGTTTAGCGGGACGGATTGAAGCTTTCTTT	CASSLAGRIEAFF
TRBJ2-3	16	TRBV12-3/TRBV12-4	.	TRBD2	TGTGCCAGCAGTTTAGCGAAACGGGGGGGCACAGATACGCAGTATTTT	CASSLAKRGGTDTQYF
TRBJ2-1	15	TRBV7-9	few	.	TGTGCCAGCAGCTTAGTTCCAGCGGGTTTAAATGAGCAGTTCTTC	CASSLVPAGLNEQFF
TRBJ1-2	14	TRBV2	.	.	TGTGCCAGCAGCGTTGACCCGCCTAACTATGGCTACACCTTC	CASSVDPPNYGYTF
TRBJ2-5	16	TRBV7-2	once	TRBD1	TGTGCCAGCGGCTTAGCAGTATCCAGGGGGCAAGAGACCCAGTACTTC	CASGLAVSRGQETQYF
TRBJ2-1	15	TRBV20-1	once	TRBD1	TGCAGTGCTAGAAAAACGGGACAGGGAAAGAACGAGCAGTTCTTC	CSARKTGQGKNEQFF
TRBJ2-7	17	TRBV7-6	few	TRBD2	TGTGCCAGCAGCCCTAGAACCGGAACTAGCGGGGTGTACGAGCAGTACTTC	CASSPRTGTSGVYEQYF
TRBJ1-2	13	TRBV12-3/TRBV12-4	.	.	TGTGCCAGCAGTGTAGTACGGGATTGGGGCTACACCTTC	CASSVVRDWGYTF
TRBJ1-1	18	TRBV6-2/TRBV6-3	once	TRBD1	TGTGCCAGCAGTTACTCGAGGGACAGGGGATTATTCTGGACTGAAGCTTTCTTT	CASSYSRDRGLFWTEAFF
TRBJ2-7	12	TRBV11-2	.	.	TGTGCCAGCTGCAACTCCTACAATGAGCAGTACTTC	CASCNSYNEQYF
TRBJ2-2	16	TRBV20-1	.	.	TGCAGTGCTAGAGCTTCGGGACTGAGCAACACCGGGGAGCTGTTTTTT	CSARASGLSNTGELFF
TRBJ2-3	16	TRBV20-1	once	TRBD2	TGCAGTGGTATCCTCGGACTAGGTACCAGCACAGATACGCAGTATTTT	CSGILGLGTSTDTQYF
TRBJ2-1	16	TRBV20-1	few	TRBD2	TGCAGTGCTAAGGGGGCTAGCGGGGCCTCCTACAATGAGCAGTTCTTC	CSAKGASGASYNEQFF